This T cell receptor beta chain comes out of a study of blood T cell repertoires in COVID-19. Overall study: Donors in the United States, Italy and Spain gave samples during acute or convalescent COVID-19. PBMCs, B-cell-depleted T cells, or T cells provided the cDNA or gDNA that made up the material.

Per the original methods: Amplified reference gene primers provided the basis for estimating nucleated cell counts. Method: immunoSEQ multiplex PCR; TCRdb's copy keeps in-frame clones and lacks some. V, J and clone size are taken as reported in that table, and D and trimming were inferred from the DNA itself. The table has 150,000 to 200,000 clones, over 80% seen once. Germline V gives CDR1 MNHEY, CDR2 SMNVEV (reference sequence). Between the trimmed V and J ends, which lost 3 bases and 1 base, there was a span of 10 bases. The CDR3 is 14 amino acids. The V gene is TRBV27, the J gene TRBJ2-7; tentatively, D is TRBD1 (6 bases). The sequenced sample consisted of peripheral blood. The receptor's source is a woman over 75 with active or convalescent COVID-19. CDR3 nucleotides: TGTGCCAGCAGTTTGAACAGGGTTTCCTACGAGCAGTACTTC. It encodes CASSLNRVSYEQYF.